The 15 T cell receptor beta chains given below trace back to one sample, sequenced in a study of blood T cell repertoires in COVID-19. Profiling relied on immunoSEQ multiplex PCR, and the TCRdb table lists in-frame clones only, not all of them. The sample contains around 59,000 clones, around 81% of which appear only once. The sample taken for sequencing was peripheral blood. All receptors come from an elderly woman with active or convalescent COVID-19.

The genes are TRBV5-1 and TRBJ1-4; perhaps TRBD1 as D (5 bases). Germline CDR1 is SGHRS and CDR2 is YFSETQ. Trimming pared 0 bases from V and 5 bases from J, leaving 11 bases between. This CDR3 region has 15 residues. The CDR3 nucleotides read TGCGCCAGCAGCTTGGATGGACGGGGGAATGAAAAACTGTTTTTT. Residues: CASSLDGRGNEKLFF.

The rearrangement links TRBV7-9 to TRBJ1-6; D may be TRBD1 (5 bases). The CDR3 totals 16 residues. CDR1 is SEHNR, CDR2 FQNEAQ, per germline (reference sequence). V was shortened by 1 base and J by 10 bases, with 17 bases between the two germline ends. The CDR3 loop reads CASSLGSRVTNSPLHF. The CDR3 DNA reads TGTGCCAGCAGCTTAGGCAGCAGGGTGACCAACTCACCCCTCCACTTT.

The chain has TRBV10-3 and TRBJ2-2, with D possibly matching TRBD1 (6 bases). V was cut by 5 bases and J by 2 bases, with 15 bases left in between. The CDR3 covers 16 residues. Germline V lookup: CDR1 ENHRY, CDR2 SYGVKD. This CDR3 reads CAISKAGTTNTGELFF. In DNA, the CDR3 is TGTGCCATCAGTAAAGCCGGGACAACCAACACCGGGGAGCTGTTTTTT.

On this clone: This sample also contains other DNA sequences that code for the same CDR3. The V and J genes are TRBV5-1 and TRBJ2-3; the D gene is possibly TRBD2 (6 bases). The CDR3 extends over 14 amino acids. Trimming pared 4 bases from V and 2 bases from J, leaving 11 bases between. The germline V gene has CDR1 SGHRS and CDR2 YFSETQ. The CDR3 nucleotides read TGCGCCAGCAGCCTGGCGGGGTACACAGATACGCAGTATTTT. It yields the protein CASSLAGYTDTQYF. Together with reference TRBV5-1 and TRBJ2-3, the CDR3 gives the full variable domain: KAGVTQTPRYLIKTRGQQVTLSCSPISGHRSVSWYQQTPGQGLQFLFEYFSETQRNKGNFPGRFSGRQFSNSRSEMNVSTLELGDSALYLCASSLAGYTDTQYFGPGTRLTVL.

The rearrangement joins TRBV28 to TRBJ1-2, with D perhaps matching TRBD1 (6 bases). CDR1 MDHEN and CDR2 SYDVKM come from the germline V gene. V lost 4 bases and J lost 4, with 16 bases in between. The CDR3 sequence is 15 residues long. CDR3 amino acids: CASSSSEGGFYGYTF. The DNA for the CDR3 is TGTGCCAGCAGTTCATCCGAGGGGGGGTTCTATGGCTACACCTTC.

The rearrangement joins TRBV4-1 to TRBJ1-3; 7 bases align to TRBD1. CDR3 length equals 15 residues. Germline V gene lookup returns CDR1 MGHRA and CDR2 YSYEKL. Germline trimming cut 3 bases from V and 2 bases from J; bases unmatched to any gene: 4. The CDR3 spells CASSQDRLAGNTIYF. The CDR3 nucleotides read TGCGCCAGCAGCCAGGACAGGTTGGCTGGAAACACCATATATTTT.

At least ten counts were recorded for this clone. The chain is built from TRBV13 and TRBJ2-7, with a possible D match to TRBD1 (6 bases). Germline V gene data show CDR1 as PRHDT and CDR2 as FYEKMQ (reference sequence). The CDR3 has 20 amino acids. V was cut by 2 bases and J by 3 bases, with 29 bases left in between. The CDR3 DNA reads TGTGCCAGCAGCTTACGGGGCGGACAGTCCCACATCCTTACCTACTACGAGCAGTACTTC. As protein: CASSLRGGQSHILTYYEQYF.

The sample holds one count of this clone. The chain couples TRBV6-5 to TRBJ1-5, with D hard to call. Germline CDR1 is MNHEY and CDR2 is SVGAGI. The CDR3 runs to 12 residues. Deletions cut 6 bases from V and 6 bases from J, with 9 bases between. CDR3 sequence: CASRAPSQPQHF. The CDR3 coding sequence is TGTGCCAGCAGAGCACCTAGTCAGCCCCAGCATTTT.

V is TRBV4-3 and J is TRBJ2-7; 7 nucleotides match TRBD1. V was pared by 5 bases and J by 2 bases, with 9 bases of the junction left unmatched. This CDR3 is 15 amino acids long. The germline V gene encodes CDR1 LGHNA and CDR2 YSLEER. In DNA form, the CDR3 reads TGCGCCAGCAGCGCCCAACTGGGGACAGCCTACGAGCAGTACTTC. Protein product: CASSAQLGTAYEQYF.

CDR3 residues: CASSLTLPSLSTDTQYF. The CDR3 nucleotides are TGCGCCAGCAGCTTAACACTGCCTAGCCTCAGCACAGATACGCAGTATTTT. V and J are TRBV5-1 and TRBJ2-3; possible D gene TRBD2, 5 bases. CDR1 is SGHRS, CDR2 YFSETQ, per germline. CDR3 size: 17 residues. Trimming pared 2 bases from V and 0 bases from J, leaving 16 bases between.

The chain carries TRBV10-3 and TRBJ1-4; possible D gene TRBD1, 5 bases. The CDR3 is 15 residues long. The V gene lost 0 bases and the J gene lost 5 bases, with 10 bases spanning the gap. Germline lookup yields CDR1 ENHRY and CDR2 SYGVKD. CDR3 protein: CAISESGGENEKLFF. CDR3 bases: TGTGCCATCAGTGAGTCGGGGGGTGAGAATGAAAAACTGTTTTTT.

This chain links TRBV12-3 or TRBV12-4 with TRBJ2-2, with D perhaps matching TRBD2 (5 bases). The CDR3 contains 13 residues. Trimming removed 5 bases from V and 8 bases from J, with 12 bases in between. The CDR3 nucleotides read TGTGCCAGCAGTCCCGGGAACAAAGGGGAGCTGTTTTTT. Protein product: CASSPGNKGELFF.

This chain joins TRBV3-1 (or the pseudogene TRBV3-2) and TRBJ1-2; unclear D gene. Germline values: CDR1 LGHDT, CDR2 YNNKEL (reference sequence). V dropped 1 base and J dropped 1 base, with 10 bases sitting between them. The CDR3 is 15 amino acids. DNA of the CDR3: TGTGCCAGCAGCCAAGTCATGGGCAATAACTATGGCTACACCTTC. Translation: CASSQVMGNNYGYTF.

The chain employs TRBV11-2 and TRBJ1-1; 7 bases align to TRBD1. CDR1 is SGHAT, CDR2 FQNNGV, per germline. The CDR3 sequence is 15 residues long. The V gene end was trimmed by 2 bases and the J gene end by 4 bases; junction bases not matched to a gene: 7. Here the CDR3 reads CASSLRGQLGTEAFF. CDR3 DNA: TGTGCCAGCAGCTTAAGGGGGCAGCTGGGCACTGAAGCTTTCTTT.

This chain connects TRBV5-1 to TRBJ2-2, with D unclear. In germline, CDR1 is SGHRS, CDR2 YFSETQ. The CDR3 contains 17 residues. Trimming removed 0 bases from V and 3 bases from J, with 15 bases in between. CDR3 protein: CASSLGIERGDTGELFF. DNA for the CDR3: TGCGCCAGCAGCTTGGGGATCGAGCGCGGAGACACCGGGGAGCTGTTTTTT.